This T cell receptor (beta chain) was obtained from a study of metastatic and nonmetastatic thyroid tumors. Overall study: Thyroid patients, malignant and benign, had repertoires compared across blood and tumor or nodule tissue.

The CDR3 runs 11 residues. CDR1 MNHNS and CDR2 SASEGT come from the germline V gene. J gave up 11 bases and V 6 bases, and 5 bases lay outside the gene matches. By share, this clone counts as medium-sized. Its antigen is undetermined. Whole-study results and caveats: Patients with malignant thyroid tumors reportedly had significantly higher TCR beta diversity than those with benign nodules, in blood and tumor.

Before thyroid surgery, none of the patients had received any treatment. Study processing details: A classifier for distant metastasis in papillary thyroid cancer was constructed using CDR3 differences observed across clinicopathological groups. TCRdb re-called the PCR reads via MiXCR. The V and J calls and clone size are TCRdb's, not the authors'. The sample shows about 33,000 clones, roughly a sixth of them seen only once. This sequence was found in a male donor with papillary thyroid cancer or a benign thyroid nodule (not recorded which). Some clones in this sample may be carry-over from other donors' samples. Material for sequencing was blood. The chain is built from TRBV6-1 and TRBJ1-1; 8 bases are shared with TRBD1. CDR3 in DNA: TGTGCCAGCAGGGGGACAGGTTGGGCTTTCTTT. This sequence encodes CASRGTGWAFF.